Sequencing of this T cell receptor (beta chain) was carried out in a study of regulatory T cells in long-lasting Graves disease. Documented time point: newly diagnosed GD, antithyroid drugs for less than 3 months. The TCR library was made from RNA that had been extracted from PBMCs in TRIzol. The CDR3 extends over 14 amino acids. V lost 10 bases and J lost 6; bases outside the gene matches: 11. The germline CDR1 and CDR2 sequences are WSHSY and SAAADI. This clonotype has at least ten counts. Assembly of TCR beta libraries relied on iRepertoire HTBI primers together with Arm-PCR of CDR3 regions. One entry per CDR3 protein, called by TCRdb with MiXCR from the multiplex PCR reads. The sample has approximately 490,000 distinct CDR3 sequences, around 15% seen once. This same sample was also part of a study on T cells in Graves' hyperthyroidism and ophthalmopathy.

V gene TRBV10-2 combines with J gene TRBJ2-3; TRBD1 agrees at 9 bases. This clonotype was sampled from a man between 35 and 55 years old with Graves disease. The sample consisted of peripheral blood mononuclear cells (PBMCs), taken at new diagnosis, from a patient treated with antithyroid drugs. In nucleotides, the CDR3 is TGCGCCACCCGAATACAGGGGGCGGCGGATACGCAGTATTTT. Translation: CATRIQGAADTQYF.